This passage covers 29 T cell receptor beta chains from one sample sequenced in a study of glioma-infiltrating T cells. TCR alpha and beta CDR3 regions were amplified from RNA using iRepertoire nested multiplex PCR. TCRdb re-derived calls from the multiplex PCR reads in MiXCR, one entry per CDR3 protein. The profile shows 100,000 to 150,000 distinct CDR3 sequences, approximately 24% of them singletons. The sample comprised glioma tissue, nonneoplastic brain tissue, or PBMCs (not recorded which). Receptor source: a human donor with low-grade glioma or glioblastoma, undergoing nonglioma brain surgery, or in good health (not recorded which).

This clonotype was recorded a few times. The J gene is TRBJ2-1, the V gene TRBV6-1, with D perhaps given as TRBD1 or TRBD2 (5 bases each). Germline-derived CDR1 and CDR2 are MNHNS and SASEGT. V lost 7 bases and J lost 6, with 16 bases in between. The CDR3 spans 14 residues. CDR3 coding DNA: TGTGCCAGCACCCACAATCGGGGCTGCAATGAGCAGTTCTTC. Translation gives CASTHNRGCNEQFF.

Comment on this clonotype: Just one base apart from a much larger clone, this may be a read error. This chain connects TRBV24-1 to TRBJ2-3; no clear D gene. The CDR3 contains 13 residues. Germline values: CDR1 KGHDR, CDR2 SFDVKD. The V end lost 5 bases, the J end lost 6 bases, and 11 bases lay between the germline ends. The CDR3 nucleotides are TGTGCCACCAGTGCCCCCCCGGAGGATACGCAGTATTTT. Protein product: CATSAPPEDTQYF.

The chain combines TRBV5-1 with TRBJ2-3; unclear D gene. The CDR3 has 15 residues. Trimming cost V 3 bases and J 1 base, with 12 bases left between them. CDR1 is SGHRS and CDR2 is YFSETQ in the germline V gene. CDR3 protein: CASSSAAVGTDTQYF. As DNA, the CDR3 is TGCGCCAGCAGCTCCGCCGCGGTCGGCACAGATACGCAGTATTTT.

This chain links TRBV7-3 with TRBJ2-7; 10 positions match TRBD2. Germline CDR1 is SGHTA and CDR2 is FQGTGA. The CDR3 length is 15 residues. V was clipped by 5 bases and J by 2 bases; unmatched bases: 6. The CDR3 DNA reads TGTGCCAGCAGCCCCACAGCGGGGGGGCCCTACGAGCAGTACGTC. Translation gives CASSPTAGGPYEQYV.

This clonotype was counted ten times or more. The chain combines TRBV27 with TRBJ1-2; 7 nucleotides agree with TRBD1. Germline lookup yields CDR1 MNHEY and CDR2 SMNVEV (reference sequence). The CDR3 loop spans 14 amino acids. Trimming cost V 3 bases and J 10 bases; bases outside gene matches: 11. CDR3 protein: CASSFASGTAFYTF. The CDR3 DNA is TGTGCCAGCAGTTTCGCCTCCGGGACAGCGTTCTACACCTTC.

The V gene is TRBV3-1, the J gene TRBJ2-2; perhaps TRBD1 as D (5 bases). The V end was cut by 7 bases, the J end by 5 bases, with 11 bases between. Looked up from germline, CDR1 is LGHDT and CDR2 is YNNKEL (reference sequence). The CDR3 is 13 residues long. The CDR3 region has the DNA TGTGCCAGCACCCGGACACCGACCGGGGAGCTGTTTTTT. The encoded protein is CASTRTPTGELFF.

There are a few counts of this clonotype. The chain has TRBV11-2 and TRBJ2-5; D unclear. Germline CDR1 reads SGHAT; CDR2 reads FQNNGV. The CDR3 runs to 12 residues. Trimming removed 3 bases at V and 5 bases at J, with 7 bases between. CDR3 in amino acids: CASSFISETQYF. The CDR3 DNA sequence: TGTGCCAGCAGCTTTATTTCCGAGACCCAGTACTTC.

The chain joins TRBV3-1 to TRBJ1-3; the D is unclear. Germline V gene lookup returns CDR1 LGHDT and CDR2 YNNKEL (reference sequence). V lost 0 bases to trimming and J lost 4 bases, with 4 bases between them. This CDR3 comprises 13 residues. DNA of the CDR3: TGTGCCAGCAGCCAAGATCGCGGAAACACCATATATTTT. It yields the protein CASSQDRGNTIYF.

This clonotype showed up many times. The chain employs TRBV7-9 and TRBJ2-3; TRBD2 agrees at 10 bases. The CDR3 extends over 14 amino acids. Germline lookup yields CDR1 SEHNR and CDR2 FQNEAQ (reference sequence). V was clipped by 1 base and J by 5 bases; unmatched bases: 0. CDR3 sequence reads: CASSLGLAGDTQYF. CDR3 in DNA: TGTGCCAGCAGCTTAGGACTAGCGGGAGATACGCAGTATTTT.

This clonotype showed up many times. The chain carries TRBV15 and TRBJ2-1; 7 bases are shared with TRBD1. Germline CDR1 and CDR2: LNHNV and YYDKDF (reference sequence). The junction had 4 bases not matched to a gene; V was cut back by 3 bases and J by 8 bases. This CDR3 is built from 13 residues. The CDR3 coding sequence is TGTGCCACCAGCAGTATACAGGGGTATGAGCAGTTCTTC. This gives the protein CATSSIQGYEQFF. Supplemented by reference TRBV15 and TRBJ2-1, the full variable domain reads DAMVIQNPRYQVTQFGKPVTLSCSQTLNHNVMYWYQQKSSQAPKLLFHYYDKDFNNEADTPDNFQSRRPNTSFCFLDIRSPGLGDTAMYLCATSSIQGYEQFFGPGTRLTVL.

The chain joins TRBV18 to TRBJ2-3, with 7 bases matching TRBD1. CDR1 and CDR2 from the germline V gene are KGHSH and LQKENI. This CDR3 is built from 16 residues. V dropped 0 bases and J dropped 4; count of bases not matched to a gene: 7. The CDR3 region is CASSPPQGTVADTQYF. The DNA for the CDR3 is TGTGCCAGCTCACCACCGCAAGGGACAGTCGCAGATACGCAGTATTTT. The variable domain in full, completed from reference TRBV18 and TRBJ2-3, reads NAGVMQNPRHLVRRRGQEARLRCSPMKGHSHVYWYRQLPEEGLKFMVYLQKENIIDESGMPKERFSAEFPKEGPSILRIQQVVRGDSAAYFCASSPPQGTVADTQYFGPGTRLTVL.

V and J are TRBV24-1 and TRBJ1-2; D possibly corresponds to TRBD1 (5 bases). Trimming shortened V by 3 bases and J by 5 bases, and 12 bases separated the two germline ends. This CDR3 is 14 amino acids long. Germline V CDR1 and CDR2: KGHDR, SFDVKD. This CDR3 is CATSDKGPRYGYTF. The CDR3, as DNA: TGTGCCACCAGTGATAAGGGACCGCGATATGGCTACACCTTC.

The rearrangement links TRBV6-1 to TRBJ2-7; D is possibly TRBD1 (5 bases). The CDR3 is made up of 14 amino acids. Germline loops: CDR1 MNHNS, CDR2 SASEGT. Between the trimmed V and J ends, which lost 3 bases and 0 bases, there was a span of 9 bases. In DNA, the CDR3 is TGTGCCAGCAGTGACCAGGGATTCTCCTACGAGCAGTACGTC. It translates to CASSDQGFSYEQYV.

The gene calls are TRBV12-3 or TRBV12-4 and TRBJ2-3; D is unclear. Trimming took off 3 bases at V and 1 base at J, with 8 bases between the two ends. This CDR3 is built from 14 residues. CDR3 sequence: CASSFFTGTDTQYF. The CDR3, as DNA: TGTGCCAGCAGTTTTTTTACGGGCACAGATACGCAGTATTTT.

This chain links TRBV4-1 with TRBJ2-3; no reliable D call. The CDR3 spans 13 residues. V lost 1 base, J lost 6 bases, and 8 bases lay in between. Germline lookup yields CDR1 MGHRA and CDR2 YSYEKL. The CDR3 is CASSQGVGDTQYF. The CDR3 DNA reads TGCGCCAGCAGCCAAGGTGTGGGGGATACGCAGTATTTT.

This clonotype was observed a few times. The chain couples TRBV6-6 to TRBJ2-5; TRBD2 matches at 15 bases. Germline CDR1 is MNHNY and CDR2 is SVGAGI (reference sequence). Trimming at V came to 10 bases and at J to 1 base, leaving 10 bases not matched to a gene. The CDR3 loop spans 17 amino acids. In DNA form, the CDR3 reads TGTGCCATCAGCAAAGGGACTAGCGGGGGGTTCCAAGAGACCCAGTACTTC. Translated: CAISKGTSGGFQETQYF.

Turning to this clonotype: This may be a read error: a much more frequent sequence differs by one nucleotide. No conserved phenylalanine or tryptophan is present at the end of the CDR3, so a read error is the likely explanation. This chain joins TRBV20-1 and TRBJ2-3, with D unclear. The germline V gene encodes CDR1 DFQATT and CDR2 SNEGSKA (reference sequence). V gave up 8 bases and J gave up 6 bases, with 18 bases separating them. CDR3 size: 13 residues. The CDR3 DNA follows: TGCAGTCAAAACTGGGCCCGTCTGGATACGCAGTATTAT. Translation gives CSQNWARLDTQYY.

This clonotype appeared many times. The chain combines TRBV6-1 with TRBJ2-1, with TRBD1 identical over 9 bases. V gave up 7 bases and J gave up 5 bases; unmatched junction bases: 9. Germline-derived CDR1 and CDR2 are MNHNS and SASEGT. The CDR3 loop spans 15 amino acids. DNA for the CDR3: TGTGCCAGCACACGGGGGGACAGGGTCCACAATGAGCAGTTCTTC. This sequence encodes CASTRGDRVHNEQFF.

This clonotype has at least ten counts. The V call is TRBV28, the J call TRBJ2-7; 11 bases are a match to TRBD2. The CDR3 contains 14 residues. With 6 bases clipped from V and 3 bases from J, the junction kept 4 bases outside the gene matches. The V gene's germline CDR1 is MDHEN and CDR2 SYDVKM. CDR3 bases: TGTGCCAGCAGCAAACTAGCGGGGGACTACGAGCAGTACGTC. Translation gives CASSKLAGDYEQYV.

This clonotype was counted at least ten times. The chain uses TRBV20-1 and TRBJ1-5, with D tentatively TRBD1 (6 bases). Trimming left V 6 bases short and J 0 bases short, with 18 bases between. CDR3 size: 16 residues. Per germline, CDR1 DFQATT and CDR2 SNEGSKA (reference sequence). The CDR3 sequence: CSASNVQGFSNQPQHF. DNA for the CDR3: TGCAGTGCCTCCAACGTACAGGGTTTTAGCAATCAGCCCCAGCATTTT.

The rearrangement links TRBV6-1 to TRBJ1-1; the D gene is possibly TRBD1 (6 bases). Deletions cut 7 bases from V and 5 bases from J, with 26 bases between. The CDR3 length is 17 residues. The germline V gene has CDR1 MNHNS and CDR2 SASEGT. CDR3 in DNA: TGTGCCAGCACCTATCCGGGGGGGGGCGTAGGAGGAACTGAAGCTTTCTTT. Amino acid sequence: CASTYPGGGVGGTEAFF.

This clonotype was recorded once. One end of the junction fails to match germline, which may point to a read error. The J gene is TRBJ2-5, the V gene TRBV2; D possibly corresponds to TRBD2 (6 bases). The V gene's germline CDR1 is SNHLY and CDR2 FYNNEI. The CDR3 runs 16 residues. CDR3 nucleotide sequence: TGCGCCAGCAGCCAAGGTCAGGCGGGGTCTCAAGAGACCCAGTACTTC. Its translation: CASSQGQAGSQETQYF.

This clonotype has just a few counts. The chain employs TRBV7-9 and TRBJ1-5, with 11 bases fitting TRBD1. Germline values: CDR1 SEHNR, CDR2 FQNEAQ (reference sequence). After removal of 5 bases from V and 4 bases from J, the junction contained 4 bases not matched to a gene. The CDR3 runs to 15 residues. The CDR3 sequence is CASSAGTGGNQPQHF. The CDR3 DNA is TGTGCCAGCAGCGCCGGGACAGGGGGGAATCAGCCCCAGCATTTT.

The J gene is TRBJ2-5, the V gene TRBV3-1; 7 nucleotides align to TRBD2. Germline lookup yields CDR1 LGHDT and CDR2 YNNKEL (reference sequence). The CDR3 has 14 amino acids. V gave up 4 bases and J gave up 5 bases; unmatched junction bases: 7. The CDR3 bases are TGTGCCAGCAGCCCTCCAGGACTAGTGGAGACCCAGTACTTC. As protein: CASSPPGLVETQYF.

This clonotype came up a few times. The rearrangement links TRBV7-9 to TRBJ2-3; D could derive from TRBD1 or TRBD2 (6 bases each). Looked up from germline, CDR1 is SEHNR and CDR2 is FQNEAQ (reference sequence). The V and J ends lost 8 bases and 5 bases respectively, with 11 bases between them. The CDR3 spans 12 residues. The CDR3 region is CASGGPIDTQYF. CDR3 sequence (DNA): TGTGCCAGCGGGGGGCCTATAGATACGCAGTATTTT.

Remarks on this clonotype: This clone may be a read error of a much larger clone one base away. The chain uses TRBV28 and TRBJ1-3, with a weak D call TRBD1 (5 bases). This CDR3 contains 14 residues. V gave up 4 bases and J gave up 2 bases, with 9 bases separating them. Per the germline V gene, CDR1 is MDHEN and CDR2 is SYDVKM. Here the CDR3 reads CASSSPGAGNTIYF. CDR3 nucleotides: TGTGCCAGCAGTTCCCCGGGGGCTGGAAACACCATATATTTT.

Notes on this clonotype: One junction end disagrees with the germline gene, perhaps due to a read error. V gene TRBV6-4 combines with J gene TRBJ2-1; TRBD1 matches at 8 bases. Looked up from germline, CDR1 is MRHNA and CDR2 is SNTAGT. This CDR3 has 14 residues. CDR3 amino acids: CVSSGQGSNNEQFF. Here the CDR3 DNA reads TGTGTCAGCAGCGGACAGGGTTCTAACAATGAGCAGTTCTTC.

This clonotype was counted only a few times. Here the CDR3 reads CASSGQGAGNTEAFF. CDR3 bases: TGCGCCAGCAGCGGGCAGGGCGCGGGGAACACTGAAGCTTTCTTT. The V call is TRBV5-1, the J call TRBJ1-1, with D tentatively TRBD1 (5 bases). Between the trimmed V and J ends, which lost 4 bases and 1 base, there was a span of 14 bases. The germline V gene has CDR1 SGHRS and CDR2 YFSETQ. The CDR3 runs to 15 residues. The whole variable domain, remainder taken from reference TRBV5-1 and TRBJ1-1, is KAGVTQTPRYLIKTRGQQVTLSCSPISGHRSVSWYQQTPGQGLQFLFEYFSETQRNKGNFPGRFSGRQFSNSRSEMNVSTLELGDSALYLCASSGQGAGNTEAFFGQGTRLTVV.

This clonotype came up a few times. The V and J genes are TRBV7-8 and TRBJ2-7, with a possible D match to TRBD1 (6 bases). The CDR3 runs 13 residues. The ends were cut back, 8 bases at V and 4 bases at J, with 15 bases in the middle. Germline CDR1 and CDR2: SGHVS and FQNEAQ. The CDR3 loop reads CASGRGPIYEQYV. In DNA, the CDR3 is TGTGCCAGCGGCAGGGGCCCTATATACGAGCAGTACGTC.